Listed below are T cell receptor beta chains from one sample, sequenced in a study of graft-versus-host responses after intestinal transplantation. Repertoires were generated with immunoSEQ multiplex PCR, while TCRdb's copy carries only in-frame clones and drops some. Here the sample spans fewer than 25,000 clones, about 60% being singletons. Sequencing used alloreactive CD4+ T cells from a mixed lymphocyte reaction culture, obtained before intestinal transplant. The source of these receptors is a human patient who received an intestinal transplant. Both conserved end residues are part of each CDR3. A D gene is named only where the DNA matches it firmly. A clone size is listed for some rows: how often the clone was seen (once, few, many), or a class if it is expanded.

J gene | clone size | D gene | V gene | CDR3 DNA | CDR3 protein
TRBJ2-1 | - | TRBD2 | TRBV5-4 | TGTGCCAGCAGCCGTCTAGCGGGAGTAATAGATGAGCAGTTCTTC | CASSRLAGVIDEQFF
TRBJ1-1 | few | - | TRBV5-5 | TGTGCCAGCAGCTTGTTTAAGCTGAACACTGAAGCTTTCTTT | CASSLFKLNTEAFF
TRBJ1-6 | - | - | TRBV6-5 | TGTGCCAGCAGGACTGACGGGGGTTATAATTCACCCCTCCACTTT | CASRTDGGYNSPLHF
TRBJ1-1 | once | - | TRBV6-1 | TGTGCCAGCAGTTACGGGACAGAAGCTTTCTTT | CASSYGTEAFF
TRBJ1-2 | - | - | TRBV5-4 | TGTGCCAGCAGCTTGGGGACACCGGGTCACTATGGCTACACCTTC | CASSLGTPGHYGYTF
TRBJ1-5 | - | - | TRBV9 | TGTGCCAGCAGCGTAGAAAGCCGACCACAGGACAAGGCTGGTCAGCCCCAGCATTTT | CASSVESRPQDKAGQPQHF
TRBJ2-5 | once | - | TRBV30 | TGTGCCTGGAGCGGTTCCTCGCTAGTGGCGGAGACCCAGTACTTC | CAWSGSSLVAETQYF
TRBJ1-1 | - | TRBD1 | TRBV7-2 | TGTGCCAGCAGCTTAGAGGGGGCAGTCACTGAAGCTTTCTTT | CASSLEGAVTEAFF
TRBJ2-6 | - | - | TRBV15 | TGTGCCACCAGCAGGAGCCCGCGCGGGGTTGGGGCCAACGTCCTGACTTTC | CATSRSPRGVGANVLTF
TRBJ2-1 | - | - | TRBV5-8 | TGTGCCAGCAGTTTTACTTGGCAGGCTTGGAATGAGCAGTTCTTC | CASSFTWQAWNEQFF
TRBJ2-2 | once | TRBD1 | TRBV6-5 | TGTGCCAGTAGACAGGGTCCCACCGGGGAGCTGTTTTTT | CASRQGPTGELFF
TRBJ2-7 | - | - | TRBV28 | TGTGCCAGCACTACAGGGTACGAGCAGTACTTC | CASTTGYEQYF
TRBJ2-3 | once | TRBD2 | TRBV7-9 | TGTGCCAGCAGCTTAGGGACTAGCGGGGGCACAGATACGCAGTATTTT | CASSLGTSGGTDTQYF
TRBJ2-5 | once | - | TRBV5-3 | TGTGCCAGAAGCTTGGTTCGGGAGACCCAGTACTTC | CARSLVRETQYF
TRBJ1-5 | - | - | TRBV29-1 | TGCAGCGTCCAGAACGGGAATCAGCCCCAGCATTTT | CSVQNGNQPQHF
TRBJ2-2 | - | TRBD2 | TRBV5-1 | TGCGCCAGCAGTTACGCGGGAGCGAACACCGGGGAGCTGTTTTTT | CASSYAGANTGELFF
TRBJ1-1 | - | - | TRBV7-2 | TGTGCCAGCAGCTCGGGGGGAAGGAACACTGAAGCTTTCTTT | CASSSGGRNTEAFF
TRBJ2-1 | - | TRBD1 | TRBV5-1 | TGCGCCAGCAGCTTGGCCCCGACAGGGATTTACAATGAGCAGTTCTTC | CASSLAPTGIYNEQFF
TRBJ1-5 | - | - | TRBV6-1 | TGTGCCAGCAACATGAGGGAGGGCCCCCAGCCCCAGCATTTT | CASNMREGPQPQHF
TRBJ1-5 | - | - | TRBV19 | TGTGCCAGTACCGGGGTGGACAGCTACAATCAGCCCCAGCATTTT | CASTGVDSYNQPQHF
TRBJ1-5 | - | - | TRBV6-5 | TGTGCCAGCAGTTACCGGGGGAATCAGCCCCAGCATTTT | CASSYRGNQPQHF
TRBJ2-7 | few | - | TRBV10-2 | TGCGCCAGCAGCGGAGGGGGGGGAGTCCTCAGCTCCTACGAGCAGTACTTC | CASSGGGGVLSSYEQYF
TRBJ2-7 | - | - | TRBV5-4 | TGTGCCAGCAGCTTGACAGGAACCTACGAGCAGTACTTC | CASSLTGTYEQYF
TRBJ1-6 | few | - | TRBV10-3 | TGTGCCAGCTCGGAGGGCTCCTATAATTCACCCCTCCACTTT | CASSEGSYNSPLHF
TRBJ1-6 | - | - | TRBV7-3 | TGTGCCAGCAGCCGTGGGGGCGCGGGGGCGGGTAATTCACCCCTCCACTTT | CASSRGGAGAGNSPLHF
TRBJ2-3 | - | - | TRBV7-2 | TGTGCCAGCAGCTTAGGCTATGCGGGGGATACGCAGTATTTT | CASSLGYAGDTQYF
TRBJ1-4 | - | TRBD1 | TRBV16 | TGTGCCAGCAGCCAATCGAGGACAGGGGGCGAAAAACTGTTTTTT | CASSQSRTGGEKLFF
TRBJ1-2 | - | TRBD1 | TRBV7-8 | TGTGCCAGCAGCCAAAAAACGGGACAGGGCCGTAACTATGGCTACACCTTC | CASSQKTGQGRNYGYTF
TRBJ1-5 | - | - | TRBV28 | TGTGCCAGCCTTGCCAGGGGTGGCAATCAGCCCCAGCATTTT | CASLARGGNQPQHF
TRBJ2-2 | - | - | TRBV9 | TGTGCCAGCAGCGTGTATGGGCCGAACACCGGGGAGCTGTTTTTT | CASSVYGPNTGELFF
TRBJ1-1 | few | - | TRBV5-1 | TGCGCCAGCAGCTTGGCCACAGTTCGCGCTGAAGCTTTCTTT | CASSLATVRAEAFF
TRBJ2-3 | - | TRBD2 | TRBV29-1 | TGCAGCGGGCGACTAGCGGGGGGGCCGAGAGATACGCAGTATTTT | CSGRLAGGPRDTQYF
TRBJ2-7 | few | - | TRBV5-1 | TGCGCCAGCAGCTTGGAACTAGTGGGGGAGCAGTACTTC | CASSLELVGEQYF
TRBJ1-2 | - | - | TRBV29-1 | TGCAGCGTTGGACAGGCCAACTATGGCTACACCTTC | CSVGQANYGYTF
TRBJ2-3 | few | TRBD2 | TRBV5-6 | TGTGCCAGCAGCCTTAAAAAGGGACTAAACACAGATACGCAGTATTTT | CASSLKKGLNTDTQYF
TRBJ1-2 | - | - | TRBV7-2 | TGTGCCAGCAGCTTACGGGGCTATGGCTACACCTTC | CASSLRGYGYTF
TRBJ1-1 | - | - | TRBV6-6 | TGTGCCAGCAGTTATCCGGGACAACGTAACACTGAAGCTTTCTTT | CASSYPGQRNTEAFF
TRBJ2-7 | - | TRBD1 | TRBV2 | TGTGCCAGCAGTGATGTTGGGACAGGTGACTACGAGCAGTACTTC | CASSDVGTGDYEQYF
TRBJ2-7 | few | TRBD1 | TRBV11-2 | TGTGCCAGCAGCTTATCCGGGACAGGGGTCCGCGAGCAGTACTTC | CASSLSGTGVREQYF
TRBJ2-3 | - | TRBD1 | TRBV7-9 | TGTGCCAGCACCCAGGGGACAGCCACAGATACGCAGTATTTT | CASTQGTATDTQYF
TRBJ2-2 | - | TRBD1 | TRBV11-1 | TGTGCCAGCAGCTTGGGAGACAGGGACACCGGGGAGCTGTTTTTT | CASSLGDRDTGELFF
TRBJ2-7 | - | TRBD1 | TRBV6-1 | TGTGCCAGCAGACAGAGACAGGGGTTTTCCTACGAGCAGTACTTC | CASRQRQGFSYEQYF
TRBJ2-7 | - | - | TRBV28 | TGTGCCAGCAGTTCTTTTGGGGACTCCTCCTACGAGCAGTACTTC | CASSSFGDSSYEQYF
TRBJ2-2 | - | - | TRBV5-1 | TGCGCCAGCAGTAGTCCAGGCTATGGCACCGGGGAGCTGTTTTTT | CASSSPGYGTGELFF
TRBJ1-1 | few | TRBD1 | TRBV10-2 | TGCGCCAGCAGGCAGACAGGGTTGAACACTGAAGCTTTCTTT | CASRQTGLNTEAFF
TRBJ1-1 | few | - | TRBV27 | TGTGCCAGCAGTTTCCAGGGGCCCTACACTGAAGCTTTCTTT | CASSFQGPYTEAFF